The 29 T cell receptor beta chains given below trace back to one sample, sequenced in a study of T cell repertoires in cytomegalovirus infection. Each CDR3 protein is one row after TCRdb ran MiXCR on the reads. The sample holds hundreds of thousands of distinct CDR3 sequences, 30% to 35% seen once. These TCRs' antigens remain unknown. The material sequenced was cultured PBMCs, taken from culture after CMV antigen stimulation. All receptors come from a human donor in good health (CMV status not recorded). Some clones in this sample may be carry-over from other donors' samples.

The rearrangement links TRBV20-1 to TRBJ1-5, with D possibly matching TRBD1 (5 bases). The CDR3 spans 16 residues. V dropped 1 base and J dropped 3 bases, with 16 bases sitting between them. The germline CDR1 and CDR2 sequences are DFQATT and SNEGSKA (reference sequence). The CDR3 sequence: CSARARGRGFNQPQHF. For the CDR3, the DNA is TGCAGTGCTAGAGCTCGTGGAAGGGGTTTCAATCAGCCCCAGCATTTT.

V is TRBV5-1 and J is TRBJ1-2; 7 bases align to TRBD1. Germline V CDR1 and CDR2: SGHRS, YFSETQ. V lost 0 bases, J lost 6 bases, and 5 bases stayed unmatched. The CDR3 spans 14 residues. CDR3 sequence (DNA): TGCGCCAGCAGCTTGGAGACAGGGTCGGATGGCTACACCTTC. It is translated as CASSLETGSDGYTF. The whole variable domain, filled in from reference TRBV5-1 and TRBJ1-2, reads KAGVTQTPRYLIKTRGQQVTLSCSPISGHRSVSWYQQTPGQGLQFLFEYFSETQRNKGNFPGRFSGRQFSNSRSEMNVSTLELGDSALYLCASSLETGSDGYTFGSGTRLTVV.

The V and J genes are TRBV2 and TRBJ1-2; D unresolved. This CDR3 region has 15 residues. Germline CDR1 and CDR2: SNHLY and FYNNEI. Trimming pared 2 bases from V and 4 bases from J, leaving 14 bases between. DNA of the CDR3: TGTGCCAGCAGTGAAACAACCCTAACCCCCTATGGCTACACCTTC. Translation: CASSETTLTPYGYTF.

The gene calls are TRBV19 and TRBJ1-1, with 7 nucleotides matching TRBD1. Per germline, CDR1 LNHDA and CDR2 SQIVND (reference sequence). The CDR3 sequence is 11 residues long. V was pared by 9 bases and J by 8 bases, with 6 bases of the junction left unmatched. CDR3 region: CASNGQAEAFF. Here the CDR3 DNA reads TGTGCCAGCAACGGACAGGCCGAAGCTTTCTTT. Based on the CDR3 plus reference TRBV19 and TRBJ1-1, the full variable domain is DGGITQSPKYLFRKEGQNVTLSCEQNLNHDAMYWYRQDPGQGLRLIYYSQIVNDFQKGDIAEGYSVSREKKESFPLTVTSAQKNPTAFYLCASNGQAEAFFGQGTRLTVV.

This clonotype was detected many times. The genes are TRBV7-2 and TRBJ2-5, with a possible D match to TRBD1 (6 bases). Germline CDR1 and CDR2: SGHTA and FQGNSA. The CDR3 is made up of 13 amino acids. V dropped 6 bases and J dropped 9 bases, with 17 bases sitting between them. CDR3 sequence: CASSYDPEGAQYF. DNA for the CDR3: TGTGCCAGCAGTTACGACCCTGAGGGGGCCCAGTACTTC.

The chain has TRBV27 and TRBJ1-2; D perhaps matches TRBD1 (5 bases). There are 14 residues in the CDR3. Germline V gene sequence: CDR1 MNHEY, CDR2 SMNVEV (reference sequence). With 0 bases removed from V and 8 bases from J, the gap between germline ends came to 13 bases. CDR3 loop: CASSLSAGDLGYTF. The CDR3 bases are TGTGCCAGCAGTTTATCGGCGGGGGACCTAGGCTACACCTTC.

This sequence joins TRBV4-2 and TRBJ2-6; possibly TRBD2 for D (6 bases). The CDR3 is 18 residues long. V was clipped by 4 bases and J by 0 bases, with 16 bases between them. Germline V CDR1 and CDR2: LGHNA, YNFKEQ. The CDR3 DNA sequence: TGTGCCAGCAGCCGGAATCCGGGACTTTACTCTGGGGCCAACGTCCTGACTTTC. Its translation is CASSRNPGLYSGANVLTF.

This clonotype was detected ten times or more. V gene TRBV7-2 combines with J gene TRBJ1-4; no definite D call. Looked up from germline, CDR1 is SGHTA and CDR2 is FQGNSA. The germline V and J ends were trimmed by 3 bases and 8 bases, with 10 bases remaining between them. The CDR3 sequence is 13 residues long. As DNA, the CDR3 is TGTGCCAGCAGCTTGTCCCAAGGGGAAAAACTGTTTTTT. Translating gives CASSLSQGEKLFF. Based on the CDR3 plus reference TRBV7-2 and TRBJ1-4, the full variable domain is GAGVSQSPSNKVTEKGKDVELRCDPISGHTALYWYRQSLGQGLEFLIYFQGNSAPDKSGLPSDRFSAERTGGSVSTLTIQRTQQEDSAVYLCASSLSQGEKLFFGSGTQLSVL.

The J gene is TRBJ1-3, the V gene TRBV12-3 or TRBV12-4, with D tentatively TRBD1 (6 bases). V lost 3 bases and J 4 bases, leaving 13 bases between the germline ends. The CDR3 length is 15 residues. The CDR3 spells CASSFGGLGGNTIYF. CDR3 nucleotides: TGTGCCAGCAGTTTTGGGGGGCTGGGGGGAAACACCATATATTTT.

J is TRBJ2-1 and V is TRBV20-1; 10 nucleotides match TRBD2. The CDR3 extends over 15 amino acids. Germline CDR1 and CDR2: DFQATT and SNEGSKA (reference sequence). With V trimmed by 3 bases and J by 2 bases, 4 bases remained unmatched. CDR3 in DNA: TGCAGTGCTAGCCTAGCGGGAGTACCCTACAATGAGCAGTTCTTC. It translates to CSASLAGVPYNEQFF.

There are a few counts of this clonotype. The chain recombines TRBV7-2 with TRBJ2-2; TRBD1 agrees at 9 bases. This CDR3 has 17 residues. V shed 5 bases and J 0 bases; nucleotides not matched to a gene: 7. Germline CDR1 and CDR2: SGHTA and FQGNSA. CDR3 sequence: CASSPRTGASNTGELFF. The CDR3 DNA follows: TGTGCCAGCAGCCCACGGACAGGGGCCTCGAACACCGGGGAGCTGTTTTTT.

In its sample, this clonotype was seen a few times. The chain uses TRBV7-2 and TRBJ2-3; the D gene could be TRBD1 or TRBD2 (7 bases each). The length of the CDR3 is 21 residues. V was pared by 3 bases and J by 0 bases, with 28 bases between. CDR1 is SGHTA and CDR2 is FQGNSA in the germline V gene. CDR3 DNA: TGTGCCAGCAGCTTGAGACGGGACAGTGGACTAGGGGCCTCTAGCACAGATACGCAGTATTTT. Encoded protein: CASSLRRDSGLGASSTDTQYF.

This clonotype was counted ten times or more. This chain uses TRBV6-4 with TRBJ2-1; D gene ambiguous. The CDR3 is 12 amino acids. Germline V lookup: CDR1 MRHNA, CDR2 SNTAGT. Trimming left V 2 bases short and J 6 bases short, with 5 bases between. CDR3: CASSDAVNEQFF. The CDR3 DNA reads as TGTGCCAGCAGTGACGCCGTCAATGAGCAGTTCTTC.

Concerning this clonotype: This may come from a read error, since a much larger clone is one base off. V usage is TRBV7-2 and J usage is TRBJ2-7, with 7 bases fitting TRBD2. Germline CDR1 reads SGHTA; CDR2 reads FQGNSA. The CDR3 covers 17 residues. Trimming at V came to 5 bases and at J to 5 bases, leaving 18 bases not matched to a gene. DNA of the CDR3: TGTGCCAGCAGCCTTAACCCTAGACTAGCTACAATGGACGAGCAGTACGTC. Translated: CASSLNPRLATMDEQYV.

The chain links TRBV20-1 to TRBJ2-1, with 7 bases fitting TRBD2. J lost 0 bases, V lost 3 bases, and 8 bases had no gene match. This CDR3 region has 16 residues. Germline CDR1 DFQATT, CDR2 SNEGSKA (reference sequence). The CDR3 nucleotides read TGCAGTGCTAGCGCCTTAGCGGGCAGCTCCTACAATGAGCAGTTCTTC. As protein: CSASALAGSSYNEQFF.

This sequence joins TRBV11-3 and TRBJ2-5; 8 bases line up with TRBD2. The V and J ends lost 1 base and 1 base, in that order; junction bases with no gene match: 5. In germline, CDR1 is SGHNT, CDR2 YENEEA. The CDR3 has 16 residues. The CDR3 nucleotides are TGTGCCAGCAGCTTAGTTTCCACTAGCGGCCAAGAGACCCAGTACTTC. Translation gives CASSLVSTSGQETQYF.

This clonotype was seen only a few times. The V and J genes are TRBV27 and TRBJ2-7, with 9 bases fitting TRBD2. The CDR3 has 14 amino acids. Germline values: CDR1 MNHEY, CDR2 SMNVEV (reference sequence). J lost 4 bases, V lost 5 bases, and 6 bases had no gene match. This CDR3 reads CASSPRTSVYEQYF. The CDR3 coding sequence is TGTGCCAGCAGTCCGAGGACTAGCGTATACGAGCAGTACTTC.

The CDR3 loop is CATTLRLDTDTQYF. The CDR3 region has the DNA TGTGCCACCACCCTTCGCCTGGACACAGATACGCAGTATTTT. The genes are TRBV19 and TRBJ2-3, with unresolved D. Trimming stripped 10 bases from V and 2 bases from J, with 16 bases between. The germline V gene has CDR1 LNHDA and CDR2 SQIVND (reference sequence). The CDR3 spans 14 residues.

This chain uses TRBV7-9 with TRBJ2-3; weak D call: TRBD2 (5 bases). This CDR3 comprises 15 residues. Germline V gene sequence: CDR1 SEHNR, CDR2 FQNEAQ (reference sequence). V lost 7 bases to trimming and J lost 0 bases, with 14 bases between them. CDR3 loop: CASNPARTSTDTQYF. Written as DNA, the CDR3 is TGTGCCAGCAACCCGGCCCGGACTAGCACAGATACGCAGTATTTT.

Only a few counts were recorded for this clonotype. The J gene is TRBJ1-1, the V gene TRBV2; TRBD1 matches at 8 bases. CDR3 length equals 15 residues. V lost 2 bases and J lost 5; bases outside the gene matches: 7. Looked up from germline, CDR1 is SNHLY and CDR2 is FYNNEI. CDR3 coding DNA: TGTGCCAGCAGTGAACTCAGGGGGCAAGGGACTGAAGCTTTCTTT. Protein product: CASSELRGQGTEAFF.

V is TRBV5-4 and J is TRBJ2-3; D unresolved. CDR1 is SGHNT, CDR2 YYREEE, per germline (reference sequence). CDR3 length: 16 amino acids. Trimming pared 2 bases from V and 1 base from J, leaving 14 bases between. CDR3 protein: CASSFSGIPGTDTQYF. The DNA for the CDR3 is TGTGCCAGCAGCTTTTCGGGCATACCGGGCACAGATACGCAGTATTTT.

The chain joins TRBV19 to TRBJ2-3; D gene uncertain. Per germline, CDR1 LNHDA and CDR2 SQIVND (reference sequence). The V gene lost 3 bases and the J gene lost 3 bases, with 16 bases spanning the gap. The CDR3 has 16 amino acids. The CDR3 nucleotides read TGTGCCAGTAGTATCTGGCCTCAAGTTAGTACAGATACGCAGTATTTT. Amino acids: CASSIWPQVSTDTQYF.

This chain joins TRBV28 and TRBJ2-7; tentatively, D is TRBD2 (6 bases). Germline V gene lookup returns CDR1 MDHEN and CDR2 SYDVKM. The ends were cut back, 10 bases at V and 2 bases at J, with 15 bases in the middle. The CDR3 is 13 amino acids. DNA of the CDR3: TGTGCCACCTGGGACTTTACCGCCTACGAGCAGTACTTC. It is translated as CATWDFTAYEQYF.

The rearrangement links TRBV19 to TRBJ2-3; 8 nucleotides line up with TRBD2. The CDR3 is 18 amino acids. CDR1 is LNHDA, CDR2 SQIVND, per germline (reference sequence). Trimming took 4 bases from V and 0 from J; bases not matched to a gene: 12. CDR3 nucleotide sequence: TGTGCCAGTAGTACCTTGGGACTAGTGGTGAGGAGCACAGATACGCAGTATTTT. Translated: CASSTLGLVVRSTDTQYF.

V usage is TRBV6-2 or TRBV6-3 and J usage is TRBJ2-5, with 13 bases aligning to TRBD2. V trimming: 2 bases; J trimming: 1 base; junction bases outside the gene matches: 7. Germline-derived CDR1 and CDR2 are MNHEY and SVGEGT. CDR3 length equals 18 residues. The CDR3 sequence is CASSYLPGLAGVQETQYF. The CDR3 nucleotides are TGTGCCAGCAGTTACCTCCCAGGACTAGCGGGGGTCCAAGAGACCCAGTACTTC.

The chain employs TRBV27 and TRBJ2-7, with 13 bases that match TRBD2. Germline values: CDR1 MNHEY, CDR2 SMNVEV (reference sequence). J gave up 0 bases and V 10 bases, and 18 bases lay outside the gene matches. The CDR3 loop spans 19 amino acids. The CDR3 is CAKRGPGTSGAGCSYEQYV. Written as DNA, the CDR3 is TGTGCCAAGAGGGGCCCCGGGACTAGCGGGGCAGGGTGCTCCTACGAGCAGTACGTC.

V is TRBV7-2 and J is TRBJ2-2; 10 bases fit TRBD1. The CDR3 is 19 amino acids. Germline V lookup: CDR1 SGHTA, CDR2 FQGNSA. V gave up 2 bases and J gave up 7 bases; unmatched junction bases: 16. The CDR3 here is CASSLKGRQGAPRGGELFF. The CDR3 bases are TGTGCCAGCAGCTTAAAAGGACGACAGGGGGCGCCCCGGGGCGGGGAGCTGTTTTTT.

This clonotype was observed a handful of times. The chain combines TRBV7-9 with TRBJ2-1, with a possible D match to TRBD2 (5 bases). The germline gives CDR1 SEHNR, CDR2 FQNEAQ (reference sequence). With 1 base removed from V and 7 bases from J, the gap between germline ends came to 14 bases. The CDR3 length is 15 residues. The CDR3, as DNA: TGTGCCAGCAGCTTAGTCCCTAGCCGACGGAATGAGCAGTTCTTC. Translating it yields CASSLVPSRRNEQFF.

The chain carries TRBV6-1 and TRBJ2-1; 11 bases are shared with TRBD1. The CDR3 has 15 amino acids. Trimming cost V 5 bases and J 8 bases; bases outside gene matches: 8. In germline, CDR1 is MNHNS, CDR2 SASEGT. This CDR3 is CASSQSGTGGDEQFF. The CDR3 DNA reads TGTGCCAGCAGTCAATCCGGGACAGGGGGAGATGAGCAGTTCTTC.